The clone carrying this TCR beta chain was observed once. This CDR3 contains 11 residues. Germline V CDR1 and CDR2: SGHDN, FVKESK. The V and J ends lost 3 bases and 5 bases respectively, with 5 bases between them. This sample stems from a study of blood T cell repertoires in COVID-19. Study summary: Acute and convalescent COVID-19 samples came from the United States, Italy and Spain.

How the authors handled the data: Reference gene primer amplification in the assay estimated nucleated cell counts. The protocol was immunoSEQ multiplex PCR, while the TCRdb copy is restricted to in-frame clones and leaves out a portion. The V and J calls and the clone size are those of that table, but D and trimming were determined from the DNA. The sample shows over 55,000 clones, 82% of them seen only once. This TCR was sampled from a woman aged 55-70 years with acute or convalescent COVID-19. The J gene is TRBJ2-7, the V gene TRBV14, with no clear D. The sequenced sample was peripheral blood. In nucleotides, the CDR3 is TGTGCCAGCAGCCACTTAAACGAGCAGTACTTC. Its protein product is CASSHLNEQYF.